These 21 T cell receptor beta chains came from one sample sequenced in a study of blood T cells in healthy people across ages. Then a second PCR, running roughly 7 to 11 cycles, was carried out with a sample-barcoded 5' primer and a J-beta primer mix. Using its own MiXCR run on the 5' RACE reads, TCRdb lists one record per CDR3 protein. The repertoire includes about 640,000 distinct CDR3 sequences, about 54% of them detected once, and about two fifths sits in the top ten. Material: blood. All receptors derive from a man in his sixties in good health.

This sequence joins TRBV18 and TRBJ2-3; no firm D call. Germline CDR1 is KGHSH and CDR2 is LQKENI. Trimming removed 6 bases at V and 6 bases at J, with 7 bases between. The CDR3 loop spans 11 amino acids. The CDR3 DNA reads as TGTGCCAGCTCCCAAATGGATACGCAGTATTTT. Translated, it gives CASSQMDTQYF.

The chain couples TRBV28 to TRBJ2-2; D perhaps matches TRBD2 (5 bases). V was clipped by 3 bases and J by 6 bases, with 8 bases between them. Germline assignment: CDR1 MDHEN and CDR2 SYDVKM. The length of the CDR3 is 13 residues. The CDR3 DNA follows: TGTGCCAGCAGTTTTAGCGTTGCCGGGGAGCTGTTTTTT. Amino acids: CASSFSVAGELFF.

The gene calls are TRBV20-1 and TRBJ2-5; 7 bases are shared with TRBD2. In germline, CDR1 is DFQATT, CDR2 SNEGSKA (reference sequence). This CDR3 comprises 15 residues. With 0 bases clipped from V and 7 bases from J, the junction kept 11 bases outside the gene matches. The CDR3 reads CSARDVVLPGGTQYF. The CDR3 nucleotides read TGCAGTGCTAGAGATGTAGTGCTACCGGGGGGGACCCAGTACTTC.

This clonotype was picked up a small number of times. The J gene is TRBJ1-1, the V gene TRBV29-1; D may be TRBD1 (6 bases). V lost 6 bases to trimming and J lost 3 bases, with 14 bases between them. CDR3 length equals 13 residues. CDR1 is SQVTM, CDR2 ANQGSEA, per germline. In DNA form, the CDR3 reads TGCAGCGTCCAAGGGGGGGCAGACACTGAAGCTTTCTTT. Amino acids: CSVQGGADTEAFF.

The rearrangement links TRBV4-2 to TRBJ1-2; TRBD1 matches at 9 bases. CDR1 is LGHNA, CDR2 YNFKEQ, per germline. Trimming cost V 0 bases and J 7 bases; bases outside gene matches: 3. The CDR3 loop spans 14 amino acids. The CDR3 reads CASSQDLTGGGYTF. In DNA form, the CDR3 reads TGTGCCAGCAGCCAAGATTTGACAGGGGGTGGCTACACCTTC.

The chain joins TRBV20-1 to TRBJ1-1; D remains ambiguous. Germline loops: CDR1 DFQATT, CDR2 SNEGSKA (reference sequence). CDR3 length: 13 amino acids. V shed 2 bases and J shed 1 base, with 8 bases lying between them. In DNA, the CDR3 is TGCAGTGCTAGACCCAATAGGAACACTGAAGCTTTCTTT. As protein: CSARPNRNTEAFF.

This sequence joins TRBV4-1 and TRBJ1-2; no clear D. V lost 2 bases, J lost 4 bases, and 8 bases lay in between. This CDR3 has 13 residues. CDR1 is MGHRA and CDR2 is YSYEKL in the germline V gene. The CDR3 loop reads CASSQQESYGYTF. In nucleotides, the CDR3 is TGCGCCAGCAGCCAACAGGAGTCCTATGGCTACACCTTC.

The CDR3 sequence is CASSSGAPDNQPQHF. Here the CDR3 DNA reads TGTGCCAGCAGCTCAGGGGCCCCTGACAATCAGCCCCAGCATTTT. V and J are TRBV7-8 and TRBJ1-5; weak D call: TRBD1 (6 bases). CDR3 length equals 15 residues. Germline lookup yields CDR1 SGHVS and CDR2 FQNEAQ. With 4 bases removed from V and 3 bases from J, the gap between germline ends came to 13 bases.

The genes are TRBV6-1 and TRBJ2-1; a possible D gene is TRBD2 (6 bases). Looked up from germline, CDR1 is MNHNS and CDR2 is SASEGT. V was cut by 7 bases and J by 8 bases, with 18 bases left in between. This CDR3 spans 14 amino acids. As DNA, the CDR3 is TGTGCCAGCACGACTAGTACTGGAAGCGATGAGCAGTTCTTC. This encodes CASTTSTGSDEQFF.

This clonotype was counted between two and nine times. V usage is TRBV5-1 and J usage is TRBJ2-3; the D is unclear. V gave up 3 bases and J gave up 0 bases, with 8 bases separating them. The CDR3 totals 14 residues. In germline, CDR1 is SGHRS, CDR2 YFSETQ. CDR3 region: CASSSIVSTDTQYF. CDR3 sequence (DNA): TGCGCCAGCAGCTCAATAGTGAGCACAGATACGCAGTATTTT.

About this clonotype: One junction end disagrees with the germline gene, perhaps due to a read error. The chain carries TRBV29-1 and TRBJ2-5, with 8 positions matching TRBD1. Germline loops: CDR1 SQVTM, CDR2 ANQGSEA. There are 12 residues in the CDR3. CDR3 residues: CTRQGYQGTQYF. The DNA of the CDR3 is TGCACCAGACAGGGGTACCAAGGGACCCAGTACTTC.

This chain links TRBV29-1 with TRBJ2-3; D remains unclear. V was trimmed by 4 bases and J by 5 bases, leaving 13 bases between them. Germline V CDR1 and CDR2: SQVTM, ANQGSEA. This CDR3 spans 13 amino acids. The CDR3 DNA reads TGCAGCGTTGGGTGGCTAGTCGGAGATACGCAGTATTTT. Protein product: CSVGWLVGDTQYF.

As for this clonotype: In this CDR3 the conserved last residue, phenylalanine or tryptophan, is missing, so a read error is likely. The chain joins TRBV12-3 or TRBV12-4 to TRBJ2-1; 9 positions agree with TRBD1. The length of the CDR3 is 17 residues. The V and J ends lost 6 bases and 6 bases, in that order; junction bases with no gene match: 15. The CDR3 sequence is CASRPTWVGQGGNEQFL. The CDR3 DNA reads as TGTGCCAGCAGACCCACGTGGGTGGGACAGGGTGGCAATGAGCAGTTCTTA.

The rearrangement joins TRBV5-1 to TRBJ2-5; D is perhaps TRBD2 (6 bases). The CDR3 runs 16 residues. CDR1 and CDR2 from the germline V gene are SGHRS and YFSETQ. V was trimmed by 1 base and J by 2 bases, leaving 15 bases between them. The CDR3 DNA sequence: TGCGCCAGCAGCTTGAGGAACGGGGGTCCACAAGAGACCCAGTACTTC. Its protein is CASSLRNGGPQETQYF.

The J gene is TRBJ2-5, the V gene TRBV25-1, with D tentatively TRBD1 (6 bases). Germline CDR1 and CDR2: MGHDK and SYGVNS. Deletions cut 3 bases from V and 7 bases from J, with 18 bases between. There are 15 residues in the CDR3. The CDR3 is CASSERGSKSGTQYF. CDR3 coding DNA: TGTGCCAGCAGTGAGAGGGGGTCCAAGAGTGGGACCCAGTACTTC.

The gene calls are TRBV6-1 and TRBJ2-1; D is perhaps TRBD2 (6 bases). Germline lookup yields CDR1 MNHNS and CDR2 SASEGT. V lost 7 bases to trimming and J lost 6 bases, with 10 bases between them. There are 12 residues in the CDR3. As DNA, the CDR3 is TGTGCCAGCACTTTCGGGGGCAATGAGCAGTTCTTC. Its protein product is CASTFGGNEQFF.

J is TRBJ1-4 and V is TRBV5-1; D remains ambiguous. The CDR3 covers 13 residues. CDR1 and CDR2 (germline): SGHRS, YFSETQ. V dropped 4 bases and J dropped 8 bases, with 12 bases sitting between them. The CDR3 nucleotides are TGCGCCAGCAGCCTCGCATCGGGGGAAAAACTGTTTTTT. Translating it yields CASSLASGEKLFF.

This clonotype has a single count. The chain links TRBV29-1 to TRBJ1-2; TRBD1 matches 10 bases. V was pared by 3 bases and J by 9 bases, with 10 bases of the junction left unmatched. This CDR3 spans 14 amino acids. Germline assignment: CDR1 SQVTM and CDR2 ANQGSEA. CDR3 region: CSVDLDRGGYSYTF. The CDR3, as DNA: TGCAGCGTTGACTTGGACAGGGGGGGGTATAGCTACACCTTC.

The J gene is TRBJ2-7, the V gene TRBV6-1; D assignment may be TRBD1 or TRBD2 (6 bases each). Trimming stripped 9 bases from V and 2 bases from J, with 14 bases between. The CDR3 covers 13 residues. CDR1 is MNHNS and CDR2 is SASEGT in the germline V gene. CDR3 sequence (DNA): TGTGCCAGTGGTTGGGGGGCTGCCTACGAGCAGTACTTC. It is translated as CASGWGAAYEQYF.

In this sample, this clonotype turned up a few times. The CDR3 sequence: CASSLGLVYGETQYF. The CDR3 bases are TGTGCCAGCAGCCTGGGACTAGTCTACGGAGAGACCCAGTACTTC. The chain links TRBV9 to TRBJ2-5; 8 bases map to TRBD2. Germline CDR1 SGDLS, CDR2 YYNGEE. Trimming took 4 bases from V and 4 from J; bases not matched to a gene: 9. The CDR3 is 15 residues long.

V is TRBV5-8 and J is TRBJ2-3; D may be TRBD2 (5 bases). Germline CDR1 reads SGHTS; CDR2 reads YDEGEE. V was shortened by 1 base and J by 4 bases, with 13 bases between the two germline ends. The CDR3 is 15 amino acids. CDR3 amino acids: CASSLRYFGADTQYF. As DNA, the CDR3 is TGTGCCAGCAGCTTGCGGTACTTCGGGGCAGATACGCAGTATTTT. The variable domain in full, with the rest retrieved from reference TRBV5-8 and TRBJ2-3, is EAGVTQSPTHLIKTRGQQATLRCSPISGHTSVYWYQQALGLGLQFLLWYDEGEERNRGNFPPRFSGRQFPNYSSELNVNALELEDSALYLCASSLRYFGADTQYFGPGTRLTVL.